This T cell receptor (beta chain) derives from a study of T cell responses to AZD1222 COVID-19 vaccine. Sequenced by immunoSEQ multiplex PCR; TCRdb stores in-frame clones only, minus some. Seen here are more than 150,000 clones, around 90% observed once, and the top ten hold 1.5% to 2%. Findings and limits, study-wide: Most donors were white British and more were female, and clonal diversity was possibly underestimated. Regions 160-218 and 743-854 dominated among vaccine-associated CD4 TCRs spanning spike. Only 5 or 6 people who got AZD1222 tested seropositive at baseline.

The CDR3 consists of 16 residues. The V gene's germline CDR1 is MNHEY and CDR2 SMNVEV (reference sequence). Trimming took 4 bases from V and 2 from J, leaving 18 bases between them. Worth noting for this clone: Its antigen is not known.

Second-dose groups at about 4 or about 12 weeks were pooled. This TCR was recovered from an adult who received the AZD1222 COVID-19 vaccine. Specimen: peripheral blood, collected 28 days after the second AZD1222 dose. The chain carries TRBV27 and TRBJ2-7; perhaps TRBD2 as D (6 bases). CDR3 amino acids: CASSSRSSGPPYEQYF. CDR3 DNA sequence: TGTGCCAGCAGTTCCAGAAGTAGCGGACCACCCTACGAGCAGTACTTC.